This TCR beta chain stems from a study of tumor-infiltrating lymphocytes in primary liver carcinoma. Note on this clonotype: What it recognizes is unknown. This may be a read error: a much more frequent sequence differs by one nucleotide.

Unsorted whole blood served as the source of blood RNA, and germline DNA was extracted as well. Study results and caveats: Pairs of tumor regions overlapped more than tumor-adjacent and tumor-blood pairs did. Unsorted bulk sampling ruled out any CD4+ versus CD8+ repertoire comparison.

After removal of 7 bases from V and 3 bases from J, the junction contained 8 bases not matched to a gene. This CDR3 is built from 14 residues. Germline values: CDR1 MNHEY, CDR2 SVGEGT. The researchers produced TCR beta cDNA from approximately 0.45 ug total RNA with a constant-region primer. Slightly modified ARM-PCR, run as three nested multiplex PCR rounds, produced the TCR beta libraries. In the first two PCR rounds, TRBV1-TRBV30 forward primers were paired with a C-beta reverse primer, and each round lasted approximately 9 cycles. Each CDR3 protein is one row after TCRdb ran MiXCR on the multiplex PCR reads. Of about 330,000 distinct CDR3 sequences listed, approximately 65% are singletons.

This TCR derives from a man aged 40-55 years with primary liver carcinoma and hepatitis B virus infection. The genes are TRBV6-2 or TRBV6-3 and TRBJ2-7; 8 nucleotides agree with TRBD1. Material: peripheral blood. CDR3 loop: CASTRTGLGYEQYF. The DNA of the CDR3 is TGTGCCAGCACCAGGACAGGGTTGGGCTACGAGCAGTACTTC.